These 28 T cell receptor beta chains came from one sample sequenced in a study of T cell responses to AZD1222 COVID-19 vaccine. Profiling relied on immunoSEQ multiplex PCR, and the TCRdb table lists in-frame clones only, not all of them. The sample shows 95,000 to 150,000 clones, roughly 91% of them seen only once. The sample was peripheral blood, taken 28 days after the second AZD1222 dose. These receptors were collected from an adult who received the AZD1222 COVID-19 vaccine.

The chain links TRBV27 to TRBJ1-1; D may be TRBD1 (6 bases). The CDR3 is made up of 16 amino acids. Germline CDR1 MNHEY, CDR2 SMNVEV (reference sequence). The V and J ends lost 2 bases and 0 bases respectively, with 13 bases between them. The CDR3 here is CASSLQGLGMNTEAFF. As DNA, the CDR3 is TGTGCCAGCAGTTTACAGGGGCTGGGGATGAACACTGAAGCTTTCTTT.

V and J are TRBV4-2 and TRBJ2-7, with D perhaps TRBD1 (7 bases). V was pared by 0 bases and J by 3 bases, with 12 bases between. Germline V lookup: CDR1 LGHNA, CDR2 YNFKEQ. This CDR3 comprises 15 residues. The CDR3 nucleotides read TGTGCCAGCAGCCAAGACGCGGGACAGTTCTACGAGCAGTACTTC. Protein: CASSQDAGQFYEQYF.

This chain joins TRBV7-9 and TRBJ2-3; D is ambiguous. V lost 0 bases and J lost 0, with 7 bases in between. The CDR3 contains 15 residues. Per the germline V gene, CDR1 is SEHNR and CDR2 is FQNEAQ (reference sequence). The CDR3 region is CASSLAGRSTDTQYF. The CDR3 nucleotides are TGTGCCAGCAGCTTAGCCGGACGGAGCACAGATACGCAGTATTTT.

CDR3 residues: CASARGAEQYF. DNA of the CDR3: TGTGCCAGCGCCAGGGGAGCCGAGCAGTACTTC. This chain connects TRBV7-2 to TRBJ2-7; possible D gene TRBD1, 6 bases. CDR3 size: 11 residues. Germline-derived CDR1 and CDR2 are SGHTA and FQGNSA. V was shortened by 8 bases and J by 6 bases, with 11 bases between the two germline ends.

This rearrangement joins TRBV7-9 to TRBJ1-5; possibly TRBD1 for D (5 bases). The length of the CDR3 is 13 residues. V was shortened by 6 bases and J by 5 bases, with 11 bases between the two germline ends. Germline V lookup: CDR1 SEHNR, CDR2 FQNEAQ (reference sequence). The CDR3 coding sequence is TGTGCCAGCAGTCATGGGGGGGATCAGCCCCAGCATTTT. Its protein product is CASSHGGDQPQHF.

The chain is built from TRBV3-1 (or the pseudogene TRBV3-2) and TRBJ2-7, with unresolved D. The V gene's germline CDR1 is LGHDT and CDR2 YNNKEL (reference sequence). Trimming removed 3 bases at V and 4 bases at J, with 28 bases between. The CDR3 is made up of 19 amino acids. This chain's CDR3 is CASSHHGSKNRSNRYEQYF. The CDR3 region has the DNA TGTGCCAGCAGCCATCATGGCAGCAAGAATAGGTCTAATCGGTACGAGCAGTACTTC.

The CDR3 nucleotides are TGTGCCAGTAGCCCCCTCTGGGATAGCAATCAGCCCCAGCATTTT. It is translated as CASSPLWDSNQPQHF. The chain carries TRBV19 and TRBJ1-5; D gene ambiguous. V was shortened by 6 bases and J by 0 bases, with 12 bases between the two germline ends. CDR1 and CDR2 from the germline V gene are LNHDA and SQIVND (reference sequence). The CDR3 extends over 15 amino acids. Filled out from reference TRBV19 and TRBJ1-5, the complete variable domain reads DGGITQSPKYLFRKEGQNVTLSCEQNLNHDAMYWYRQDPGQGLRLIYYSQIVNDFQKGDIAEGYSVSREKKESFPLTVTSAQKNPTAFYLCASSPLWDSNQPQHFGDGTRLSIL.

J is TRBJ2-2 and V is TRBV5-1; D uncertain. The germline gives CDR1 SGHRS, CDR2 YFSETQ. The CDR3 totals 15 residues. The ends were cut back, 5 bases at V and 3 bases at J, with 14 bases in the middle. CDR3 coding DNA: TGCGCCAGCAGACCCGATATTCCCCACACCGGGGAGCTGTTTTTT. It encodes CASRPDIPHTGELFF.

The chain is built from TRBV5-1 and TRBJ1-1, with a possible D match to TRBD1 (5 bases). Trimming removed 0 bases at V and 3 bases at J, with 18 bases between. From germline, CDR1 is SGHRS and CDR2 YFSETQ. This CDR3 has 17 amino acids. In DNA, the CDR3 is TGCGCCAGCAGCTTGGCAGTCGGGGGAGGAGGTGACACTGAAGCTTTCTTT. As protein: CASSLAVGGGGDTEAFF.

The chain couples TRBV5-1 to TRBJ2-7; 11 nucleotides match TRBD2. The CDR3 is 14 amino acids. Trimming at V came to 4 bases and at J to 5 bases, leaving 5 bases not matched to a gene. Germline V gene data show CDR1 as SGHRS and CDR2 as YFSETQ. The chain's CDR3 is CASSTTSGRNEQYF. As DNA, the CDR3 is TGCGCCAGCAGCACAACTAGCGGGAGAAACGAGCAGTACTTC.

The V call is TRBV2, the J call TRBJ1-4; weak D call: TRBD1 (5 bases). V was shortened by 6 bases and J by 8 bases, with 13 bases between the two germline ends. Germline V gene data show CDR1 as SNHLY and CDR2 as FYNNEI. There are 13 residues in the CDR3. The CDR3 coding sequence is TGTGCCAGCAGAGGCCCGGGGGGAGAAAAACTGTTTTTT. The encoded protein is CASRGPGGEKLFF.

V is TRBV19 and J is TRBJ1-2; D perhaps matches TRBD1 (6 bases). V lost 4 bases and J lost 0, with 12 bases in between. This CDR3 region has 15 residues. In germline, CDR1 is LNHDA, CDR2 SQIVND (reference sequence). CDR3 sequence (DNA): TGTGCCAGTAGTAACGACAGGCGAACTAACTATGGCTACACCTTC. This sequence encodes CASSNDRRTNYGYTF.

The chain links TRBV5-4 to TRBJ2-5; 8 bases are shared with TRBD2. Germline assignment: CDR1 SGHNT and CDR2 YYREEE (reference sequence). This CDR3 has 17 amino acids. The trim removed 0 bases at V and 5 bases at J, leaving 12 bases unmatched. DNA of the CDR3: TGTGCCAGCAGCTTGGATATTAGCGGGGTCCGGGAGGAGACCCAGTACTTC. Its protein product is CASSLDISGVREETQYF. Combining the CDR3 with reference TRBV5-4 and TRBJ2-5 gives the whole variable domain ETGVTQSPTHLIKTRGQQVTLRCSSQSGHNTVSWYQQALGQGPQFIFQYYREEENGRGNFPPRFSGLQFPNYSSELNVNALELDDSALYLCASSLDISGVREETQYFGPGTRLLVL.

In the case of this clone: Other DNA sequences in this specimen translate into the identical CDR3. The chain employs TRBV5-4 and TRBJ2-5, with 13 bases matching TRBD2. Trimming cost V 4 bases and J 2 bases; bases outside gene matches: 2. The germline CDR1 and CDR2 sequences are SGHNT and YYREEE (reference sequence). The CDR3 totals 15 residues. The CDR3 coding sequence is TGTGCCAGCAGCGGGGGACTAGCGGGACAAGAGACCCAGTACTTC. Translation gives CASSGGLAGQETQYF.

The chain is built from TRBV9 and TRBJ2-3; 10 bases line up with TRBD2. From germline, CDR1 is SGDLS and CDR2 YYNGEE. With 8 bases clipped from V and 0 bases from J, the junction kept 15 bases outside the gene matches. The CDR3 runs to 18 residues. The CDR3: CARTQGRTSGTSTDTQYF. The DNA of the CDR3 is TGTGCCAGAACCCAGGGCCGGACTAGCGGAACTAGCACAGATACGCAGTATTTT.

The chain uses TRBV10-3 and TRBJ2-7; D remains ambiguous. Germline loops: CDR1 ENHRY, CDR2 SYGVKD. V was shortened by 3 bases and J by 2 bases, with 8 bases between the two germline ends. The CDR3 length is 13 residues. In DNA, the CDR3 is TGTGCCATCAGTGAAGGGCAACCCTACGAGCAGTACTTC. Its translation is CAISEGQPYEQYF.

This chain's CDR3 is CASSGTATNEKLFF. CDR3 nucleotides: TGTGCCAGCTCCGGAACTGCAACTAATGAAAAACTGTTTTTT. This rearrangement joins TRBV9 to TRBJ1-4; unclear D gene. CDR1 is SGDLS and CDR2 is YYNGEE in the germline V gene. The CDR3 covers 14 residues. Between the trimmed V and J ends, which lost 7 bases and 0 bases, there was a span of 10 bases.

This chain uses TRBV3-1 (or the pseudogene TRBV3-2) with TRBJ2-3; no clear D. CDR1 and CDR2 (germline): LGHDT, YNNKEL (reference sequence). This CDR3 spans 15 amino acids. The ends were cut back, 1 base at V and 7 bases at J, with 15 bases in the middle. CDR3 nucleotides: TGTGCCAGCAGCCAAGCCTCCTTGAGAACCCATACGCAGTATTTT. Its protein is CASSQASLRTHTQYF.

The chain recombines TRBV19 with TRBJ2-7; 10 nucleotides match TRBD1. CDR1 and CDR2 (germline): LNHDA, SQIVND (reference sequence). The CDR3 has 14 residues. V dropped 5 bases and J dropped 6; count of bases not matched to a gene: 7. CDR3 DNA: TGTGCCAGTAGTGACAGGGGGCTGAGGGCCGAGCAGTACTTC. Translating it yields CASSDRGLRAEQYF.

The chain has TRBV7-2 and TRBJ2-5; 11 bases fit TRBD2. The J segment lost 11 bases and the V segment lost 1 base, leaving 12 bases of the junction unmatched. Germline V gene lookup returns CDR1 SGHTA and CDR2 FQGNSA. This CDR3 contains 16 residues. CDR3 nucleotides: TGTGCCAGCAGCTTAGGGCCCTCTAGCGGGGGGCTCGCTCAGTACTTC. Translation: CASSLGPSSGGLAQYF.

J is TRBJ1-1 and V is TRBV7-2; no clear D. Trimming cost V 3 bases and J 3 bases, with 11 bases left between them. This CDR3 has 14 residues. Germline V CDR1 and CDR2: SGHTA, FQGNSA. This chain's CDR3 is CASSLFQRDTEAFF. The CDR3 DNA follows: TGTGCCAGCAGCTTGTTTCAGCGGGACACTGAAGCTTTCTTT.

CDR3 residues: CASSLTRDTAYEQYF. In DNA, the CDR3 is TGCGCCAGCAGCCTAACCCGGGATACTGCCTACGAGCAGTACTTC. The V gene is TRBV4-1, the J gene TRBJ2-7; a possible D gene is TRBD2 (5 bases). This CDR3 is 15 amino acids long. Germline lookup yields CDR1 MGHRA and CDR2 YSYEKL. Trimming left V 4 bases short and J 2 bases short, with 15 bases between.

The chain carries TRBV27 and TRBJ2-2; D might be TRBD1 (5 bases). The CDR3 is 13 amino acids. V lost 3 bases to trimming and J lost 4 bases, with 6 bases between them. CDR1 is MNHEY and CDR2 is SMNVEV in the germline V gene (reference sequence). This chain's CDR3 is CASSFRVTGELFF. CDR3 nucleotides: TGTGCCAGCAGTTTCAGGGTCACCGGGGAGCTGTTTTTT.

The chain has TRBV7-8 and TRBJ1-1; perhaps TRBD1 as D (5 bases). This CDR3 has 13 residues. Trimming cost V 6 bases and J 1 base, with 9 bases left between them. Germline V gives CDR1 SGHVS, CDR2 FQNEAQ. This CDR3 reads CASRFGQNTEAFF. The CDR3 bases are TGTGCCAGCAGATTCGGACAGAACACTGAAGCTTTCTTT.

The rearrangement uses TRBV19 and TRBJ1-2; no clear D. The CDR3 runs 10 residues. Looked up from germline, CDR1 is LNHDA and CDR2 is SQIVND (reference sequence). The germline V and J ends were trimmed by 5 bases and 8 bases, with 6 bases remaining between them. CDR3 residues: CASSDTGYTF. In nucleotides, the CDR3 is TGTGCCAGTAGTGACACAGGCTACACCTTC.

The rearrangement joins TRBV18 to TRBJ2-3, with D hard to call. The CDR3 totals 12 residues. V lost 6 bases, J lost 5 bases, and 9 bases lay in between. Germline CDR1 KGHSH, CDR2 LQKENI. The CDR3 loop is CASSHYEDTQYF. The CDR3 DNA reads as TGTGCCAGCTCTCACTACGAAGATACGCAGTATTTT.

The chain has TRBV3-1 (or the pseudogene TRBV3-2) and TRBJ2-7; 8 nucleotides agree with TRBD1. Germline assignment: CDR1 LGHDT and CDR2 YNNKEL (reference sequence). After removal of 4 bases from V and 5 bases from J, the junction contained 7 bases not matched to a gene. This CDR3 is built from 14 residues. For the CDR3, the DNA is TGTGCCAGCAGCCCATGGACAGGGAGGAACGAGCAGTACTTC. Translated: CASSPWTGRNEQYF.

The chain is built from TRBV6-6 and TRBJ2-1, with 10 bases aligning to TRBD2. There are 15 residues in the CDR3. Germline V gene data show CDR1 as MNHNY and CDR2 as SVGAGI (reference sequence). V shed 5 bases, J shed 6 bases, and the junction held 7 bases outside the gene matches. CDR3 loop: CASSRAGGPFNEQFF. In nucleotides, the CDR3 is TGTGCCAGCAGTAGAGCGGGGGGGCCGTTCAATGAGCAGTTCTTC.